This is a list of T cell receptor beta chains from one sample in a study of T cell responses to AZD1222 COVID-19 vaccine. The assay was immunoSEQ multiplex PCR, and TCRdb's table has in-frame clones only and misses some. Found here are 90,000 to 120,000 clones, roughly 89% of them singletons; the top ten hold around 20%. Source: peripheral blood, taken on day 0 of AZD1222 vaccination. The receptors were sampled from an adult in good health. Both conserved end residues are part of each CDR3. A D gene is named only where the DNA matches it firmly. The listing skips clone size in some rows; elsewhere it reads once, few, many or a size class.

TRBJ2-1,.,once,TRBV7-2,TGTGCCAGCAGCTTATTTGGGGAGATCTACAATGAGCAGTTCTTC,CASSLFGEIYNEQFF
TRBJ1-5,TRBD1,.,TRBV6-5,TGTGCCAGCACTCTGGACAGGGGAGAACAGCCCCAGCATTTT,CASTLDRGEQPQHF
TRBJ2-7,TRBD1,.,TRBV5-8,TGTGCCAGCAGCCGACTTAGGGACAGATCCTACGAGCAGTACTTC,CASSRLRDRSYEQYF
TRBJ2-1,.,.,TRBV9,TGTGCCAGCAGTCATACCAGAGAAGTGACCTACAATGAGCAGTTCTTC,CASSHTREVTYNEQFF
TRBJ2-7,.,.,TRBV4-3,TGCGCCAGCAGCCAAGATCGGGCTAGTCCCCTTTTCGAGCAGTACTTC,CASSQDRASPLFEQYF
TRBJ1-2,.,.,TRBV7-2,TGTGCCAGCAGCTTAACCGGAGACTATGGCTACACCTTC,CASSLTGDYGYTF
TRBJ2-1,TRBD1,.,TRBV6-1,TGTGCCAGCAGTGCATCCCCGGCAGGGGGCAACTACAATGAGCAGTTCTTC,CASSASPAGGNYNEQFF
TRBJ2-1,TRBD2,.,TRBV10-3,TGTGCCATCAGTGGGGTAGCGGGGGGGACCTACAATGAGCAGTTCTTC,CAISGVAGGTYNEQFF
TRBJ1-2,.,once,TRBV14,TGTGCCAGCAGCCATTCCCGAATTCGGTCCTCTCCGACCTTC,CASSHSRIRSSPTF
TRBJ2-1,TRBD2,.,TRBV18,TGTGCCAGCTCACCTGCTAGCGGGGGAGCTTACAATGAGCAGTTCTTC,CASSPASGGAYNEQFF
TRBJ2-1,TRBD1,.,TRBV11-3,TGTGCCAGCAGCTTGGGACAGGGGCGGAGATCCTACAATGAGCAGTTCTTC,CASSLGQGRRSYNEQFF
TRBJ1-2,TRBD1,.,TRBV12-3/TRBV12-4,TGTGCCAGCAGTTTTTTCAGGGGGTATGGCTACACCTTC,CASSFFRGYGYTF
TRBJ1-2,.,.,TRBV9,TGTGCCAGCAGCGTAGCAGTAAACTATGGCTACACCTTC,CASSVAVNYGYTF
TRBJ2-7,.,.,TRBV25-1,TGTGCCAGCGCTCCCGTTGGATGGGGCGAGCAGTACTTC,CASAPVGWGEQYF
TRBJ2-1,TRBD2,.,TRBV15,TGTGCCACCAGCAGAGCCCCTAGCGGCCCCAACAATGAGCAGTTCTTC,CATSRAPSGPNNEQFF
TRBJ1-5,.,.,TRBV2,TGTGCCAGCAACGAATATAGCAATCAGCCCCAGCATTTT,CASNEYSNQPQHF
TRBJ1-1,.,.,TRBV6-4,TGTGCCAGCAGTGCCGGGACCGGCGGTAGAGCTTTCTTT,CASSAGTGGRAFF
TRBJ2-7,.,.,TRBV2,TGTGCCAGCAGTCTCACAGCATCCTACGAGCAGTACTTC,CASSLTASYEQYF
TRBJ1-2,TRBD1,.,TRBV19,TGTGCCAGTAGCAAAGACAGGGAAACTTATGGCTACACCTTC,CASSKDRETYGYTF
TRBJ2-7,TRBD2,once,TRBV14,TGTGCCAGCAGCCCGACTAGCGGATACGAGCAGTACTTC,CASSPTSGYEQYF
TRBJ1-2,TRBD1,.,TRBV3-1/TRBV3-2,TGTGCCAGCAGCGCGCGGACAGGGGGTGGCTACACCTTC,CASSARTGGGYTF
TRBJ2-2,.,.,TRBV6-4,TGTGCCAGCAGTACGGACCACCTTAGTACCGGGGAGCTGTTTTTT,CASSTDHLSTGELFF
TRBJ1-4,.,.,TRBV6-5,TGTGCCAGCACGCGGGCTCCTAATGAAAAACTGTTTTTT,CASTRAPNEKLFF
TRBJ2-7,.,.,TRBV7-9,TGTGCCAGCAGCTTGCCCTTGTGGACGGACAGCTCCTACGAGCAGTACTTC,CASSLPLWTDSSYEQYF
TRBJ1-1,.,.,TRBV6-5,TGTGCCAGTAACCGGGACACCTTTCAAGGTGAAGCTTTCTTT,CASNRDTFQGEAFF
TRBJ1-6,.,.,TRBV7-2,TGTGCCAGCAGCTCCGGGACTTTCACTTCACCCCTCCACTTT,CASSSGTFTSPLHF
TRBJ1-5,.,few,TRBV12-5,TGTGCTAGTGGTTTGAGTCATGGTCGGAGTCAGCCCCAGCATTTT,CASGLSHGRSQPQHF
TRBJ1-5,.,.,TRBV7-8,TGTGCCAGCAGCTTATCGTGGGTAAGGAATCAGCCCCAGCATTTT,CASSLSWVRNQPQHF
TRBJ1-6,TRBD1,.,TRBV7-9,TGTGCCAGCAGCTTCGGACAGGAAAACTCACCCCTCCACTTT,CASSFGQENSPLHF
TRBJ2-3,.,.,TRBV6-5,TGTGCCAGCCTTTTTAGCCTCGGTACGCAGTATTTT,CASLFSLGTQYF
TRBJ1-4,.,.,TRBV11-3,TGTGCCATCCAGACAGACCATAATGAAAAACTGTTTTTT,CAIQTDHNEKLFF
TRBJ1-6,.,.,TRBV6-1,TGTGCCAGCAGTGAAGTAGCAGTTAATTCACCCCTCCACTTT,CASSEVAVNSPLHF
TRBJ2-7,.,.,TRBV18,TGTGCCAGCTCACCACCGTCGGGAGCATACGAGCAGTACTTC,CASSPPSGAYEQYF
TRBJ1-1,TRBD1,.,TRBV10-3,TGTGCCACCCGACAGGGAACAAACACTGAAGCTTTCTTT,CATRQGTNTEAFF
TRBJ1-6,.,.,TRBV7-9,TGTGCCAGCAGCTCTGCTGGAGCCAATTCACCCCTCCACTTT,CASSSAGANSPLHF
TRBJ2-1,.,.,TRBV6-2/TRBV6-3,TGTGCCAGCAGTTACTCGAGGGTCTATGCGCGGGGTGGATACAATGAGCAGTTCTTC,CASSYSRVYARGGYNEQFF
TRBJ2-7,TRBD1,.,TRBV29-1,TGCAGCGTTGATGTCACAGGGGCCAACGAGCAGTACTTC,CSVDVTGANEQYF
TRBJ1-5,TRBD1,.,TRBV2,TGTGCCAGCAGCCCCGGACAGGGTCCCAATCAGCCCCAGCATTTT,CASSPGQGPNQPQHF
TRBJ2-7,.,.,TRBV4-3,TGCGCCAGCAGCCAAGAATCCGGGGACACCCCATACGAGCAGTACTTC,CASSQESGDTPYEQYF
TRBJ2-3,TRBD2,.,TRBV4-3,TGCGCCAGCAGCCAGGCGGAACTAGCGGGGGGGCCGAGGGATACGCAGTATTTT,CASSQAELAGGPRDTQYF
TRBJ2-2,.,.,TRBV19,TGTGCCAGTAGTAAGGGACAACCGAACACCGGGGAGCTGTTTTTT,CASSKGQPNTGELFF
TRBJ1-1,.,.,TRBV18,TGTGCCAGCTCACCCTCAGGAACGGGTAGATCGACTGAAGCTTTCTTT,CASSPSGTGRSTEAFF
TRBJ2-1,.,.,TRBV7-5,TGTGCCAGAAGCTTAGCGCGCGTCGGAACGGGACAAGGTAGGGATGAGCAGTTCTTC,CARSLARVGTGQGRDEQFF
TRBJ2-2,TRBD2,.,TRBV30,TGTGCCTGGAGTGAACGGGGGGCCGGGGAGCTGTTTTTT,CAWSERGAGELFF
TRBJ1-2,.,.,TRBV7-9,TGTGCCAGCAGCCCAGCGCCAGGGGTTAGTGGCTACACCTTC,CASSPAPGVSGYTF
TRBJ1-1,.,.,TRBV19,TGTGCCAGTAGTATCCAGGGAGACACTGAAGCTTTCTTT,CASSIQGDTEAFF
TRBJ2-3,TRBD2,few,TRBV7-6,TGTGCCAGCAGCCCAAGACTAGCGGGGGGCCGAGATACGCAGTATTTT,CASSPRLAGGRDTQYF
TRBJ2-2,TRBD1,few,TRBV7-9,TGTGCCAGCAGCCCGGGACAGGGGGCCACCGGGGAGCTGTTTTTT,CASSPGQGATGELFF
TRBJ1-2,TRBD1,.,TRBV6-1,TGTGCCAGCAGTGAAGAGGTCAGGGGGCGTTTTGGCTACACCTTC,CASSEEVRGRFGYTF
TRBJ1-1,.,.,TRBV6-5,TGTGCCAGCAGTTACAGGAATGTACAGGGAACTGAAGCTTTCTTT,CASSYRNVQGTEAFF
TRBJ2-3,.,.,TRBV2,TGTGCCAGCAGAGGCGGCGCCACAGATACGCAGTATTTT,CASRGGATDTQYF
TRBJ1-1,.,.,TRBV11-3,TGTGCCAGCAGCTTCCAAGGGGGAGAAGCTTTCTTT,CASSFQGGEAFF
TRBJ1-2,.,.,TRBV4-1,TGCGCCAGCAGCCAAGAAGTTACGGGGTCGTATGGCTACACCTTC,CASSQEVTGSYGYTF